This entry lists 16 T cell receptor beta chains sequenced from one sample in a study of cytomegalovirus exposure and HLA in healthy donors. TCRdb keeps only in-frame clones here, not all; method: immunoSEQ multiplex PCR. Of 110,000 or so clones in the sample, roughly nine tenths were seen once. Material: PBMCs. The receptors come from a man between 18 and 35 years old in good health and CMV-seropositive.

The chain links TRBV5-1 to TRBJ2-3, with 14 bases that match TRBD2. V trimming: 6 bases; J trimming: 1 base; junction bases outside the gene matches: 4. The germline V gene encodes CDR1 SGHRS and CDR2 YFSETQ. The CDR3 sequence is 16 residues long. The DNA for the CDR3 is TGCGCCAGCACCGGGACTAGCGGGGGAGGCACAGATACGCAGTATTTT. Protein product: CASTGTSGGGTDTQYF.

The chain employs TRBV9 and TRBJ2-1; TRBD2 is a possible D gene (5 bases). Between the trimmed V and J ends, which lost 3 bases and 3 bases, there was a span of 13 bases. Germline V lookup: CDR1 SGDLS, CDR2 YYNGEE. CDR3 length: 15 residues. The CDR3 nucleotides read TGTGCCAGCAGCGCGAGCGGTTCCGGCTACAATGAGCAGTTCTTC. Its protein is CASSASGSGYNEQFF.

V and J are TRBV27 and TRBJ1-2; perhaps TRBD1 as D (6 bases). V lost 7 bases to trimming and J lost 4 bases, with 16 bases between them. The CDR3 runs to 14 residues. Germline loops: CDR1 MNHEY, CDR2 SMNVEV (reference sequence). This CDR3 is CASTRTAGVYGYTF. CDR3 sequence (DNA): TGTGCCAGCACCCGGACAGCCGGAGTCTATGGCTACACCTTC.

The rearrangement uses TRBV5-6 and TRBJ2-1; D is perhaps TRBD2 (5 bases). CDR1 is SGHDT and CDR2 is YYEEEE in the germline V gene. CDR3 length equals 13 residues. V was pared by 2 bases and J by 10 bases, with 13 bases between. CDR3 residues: CASSLGLLGEQFF. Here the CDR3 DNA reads TGTGCCAGCAGCTTAGGACTTTTAGGGGAGCAGTTCTTC.

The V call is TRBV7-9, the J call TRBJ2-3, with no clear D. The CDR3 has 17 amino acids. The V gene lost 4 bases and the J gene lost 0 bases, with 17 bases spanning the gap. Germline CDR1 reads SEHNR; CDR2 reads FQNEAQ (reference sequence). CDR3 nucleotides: TGTGCCAGCAGCTCCACCGAGGAGCCGCAGAGCACAGATACGCAGTATTTT. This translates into CASSSTEEPQSTDTQYF.

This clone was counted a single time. CDR3 in DNA: TGTGCCAGCAGTCCCAAGGGGGTCGATCAGCCCCAGCATTTT. Its protein product is CASSPKGVDQPQHF. The gene calls are TRBV6-1 and TRBJ1-5; a weak D match, TRBD1 (6 bases). This CDR3 is built from 14 residues. Trimming pared 5 bases from V and 5 bases from J, leaving 13 bases between. Germline lookup yields CDR1 MNHNS and CDR2 SASEGT.

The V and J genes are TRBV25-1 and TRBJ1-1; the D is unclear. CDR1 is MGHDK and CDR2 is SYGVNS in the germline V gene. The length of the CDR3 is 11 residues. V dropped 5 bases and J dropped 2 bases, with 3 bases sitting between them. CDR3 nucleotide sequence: TGTGCCAGCAGTATAAACACTGAAGCTTTCTTT. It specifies CASSINTEAFF.

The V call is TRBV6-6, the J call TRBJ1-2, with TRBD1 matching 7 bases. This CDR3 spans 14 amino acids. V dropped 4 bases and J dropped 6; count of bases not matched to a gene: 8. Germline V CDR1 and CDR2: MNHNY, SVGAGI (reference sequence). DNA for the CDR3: TGTGCCAGCAGTTCCGGACAGGAGGGGAATGGCTACACCTTC. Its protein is CASSSGQEGNGYTF.

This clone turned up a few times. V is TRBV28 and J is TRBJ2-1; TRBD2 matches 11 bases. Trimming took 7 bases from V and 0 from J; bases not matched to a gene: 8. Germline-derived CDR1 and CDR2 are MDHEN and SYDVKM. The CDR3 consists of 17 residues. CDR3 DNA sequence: TGTGCCAGCACTAGCGGGGGGACGATAAGCTCCTACAATGAGCAGTTCTTC. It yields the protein CASTSGGTISSYNEQFF.

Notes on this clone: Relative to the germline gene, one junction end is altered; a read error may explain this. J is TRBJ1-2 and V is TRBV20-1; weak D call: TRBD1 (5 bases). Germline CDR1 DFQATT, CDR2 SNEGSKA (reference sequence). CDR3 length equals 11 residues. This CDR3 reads CSASRSTTEVF. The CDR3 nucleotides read TGCAGTGCTAGCCGTTCCACGACAGAGGTCTTC.

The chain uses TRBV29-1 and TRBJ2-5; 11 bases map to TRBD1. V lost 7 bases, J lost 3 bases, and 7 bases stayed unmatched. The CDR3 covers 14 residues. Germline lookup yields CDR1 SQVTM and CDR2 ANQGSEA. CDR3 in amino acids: CSGWAGQGEETQYF. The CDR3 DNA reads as TGCAGCGGCTGGGCGGGACAGGGGGAAGAGACCCAGTACTTC.

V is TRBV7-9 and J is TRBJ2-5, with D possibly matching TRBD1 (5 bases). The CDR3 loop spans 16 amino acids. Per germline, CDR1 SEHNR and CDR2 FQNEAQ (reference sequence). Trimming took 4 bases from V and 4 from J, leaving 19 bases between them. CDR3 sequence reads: CASSSVLFQGVETQYF. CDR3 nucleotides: TGTGCCAGCAGCTCCGTTTTGTTTCAGGGTGTAGAGACCCAGTACTTC.

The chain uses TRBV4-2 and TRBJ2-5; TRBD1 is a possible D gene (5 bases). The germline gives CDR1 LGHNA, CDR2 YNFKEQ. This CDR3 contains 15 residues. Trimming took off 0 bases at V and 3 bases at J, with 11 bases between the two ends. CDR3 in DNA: TGTGCCAGCAGCCAAGATCGAGGCAGGGAAGAGACCCAGTACTTC. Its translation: CASSQDRGREETQYF.

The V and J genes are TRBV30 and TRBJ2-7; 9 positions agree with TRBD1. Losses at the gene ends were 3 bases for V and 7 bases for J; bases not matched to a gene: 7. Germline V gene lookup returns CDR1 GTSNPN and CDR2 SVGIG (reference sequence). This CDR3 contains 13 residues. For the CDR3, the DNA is TGTGCCTGGAGAACAGGGGGCGGGACAGAGCAGTACTTC. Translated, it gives CAWRTGGGTEQYF.

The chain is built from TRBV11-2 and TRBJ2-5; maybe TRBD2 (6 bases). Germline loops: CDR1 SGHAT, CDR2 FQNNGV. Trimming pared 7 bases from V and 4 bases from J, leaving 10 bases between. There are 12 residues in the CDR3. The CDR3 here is CASTSGGETQYF. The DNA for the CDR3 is TGTGCCAGCACCTCCGGGGGAGAGACCCAGTACTTC.

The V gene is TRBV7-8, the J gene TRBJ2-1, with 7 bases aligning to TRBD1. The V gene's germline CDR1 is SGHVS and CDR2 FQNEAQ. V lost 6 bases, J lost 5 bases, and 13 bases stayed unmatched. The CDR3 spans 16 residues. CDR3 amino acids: CASSYFTGQMDNEQFF. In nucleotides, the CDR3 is TGTGCCAGCAGTTACTTTACGGGACAGATGGACAATGAGCAGTTCTTC.